Below, 8 T cell receptor beta chains from the same sample are listed, as sequenced in a study of cytomegalovirus exposure and HLA in healthy donors. PCR primers comprised 60 Vbeta and 13 Jbeta primers. Assay used: immunoSEQ multiplex PCR; TCRdb lists only in-frame clones, some missing. The top ten hold roughly 4.5% of the sample, which has some 150,000 clones, around 74% seen once. What was sequenced was PBMCs. The receptors come from a man aged 18 to 30 in good health and CMV-seropositive.

The chain has TRBV15 and TRBJ2-3; 9 bases match TRBD1. J gave up 2 bases and V 0 bases, and 6 bases lay outside the gene matches. This CDR3 contains 17 residues. From germline, CDR1 is LNHNV and CDR2 YYDKDF (reference sequence). DNA of the CDR3: TGTGCCACCAGCAGAGATCGATGGGACAGGGTCACAGATACGCAGTATTTT. This sequence encodes CATSRDRWDRVTDTQYF.

The chain carries TRBV6-5 and TRBJ2-7, with 7 bases lining up with TRBD2. Germline V gene lookup returns CDR1 MNHEY and CDR2 SVGAGI. The junction had 5 bases not matched to a gene; V was cut back by 5 bases and J by 7 bases. This CDR3 contains 12 residues. The CDR3 spells CASSRLAWEQYF. Written as DNA, the CDR3 is TGTGCCAGCAGTCGACTAGCTTGGGAGCAGTACTTC.

The chain carries TRBV7-9 and TRBJ2-2; 12 bases map to TRBD1. The CDR3 has 15 residues. V was clipped by 5 bases and J by 5 bases; unmatched bases: 3. Germline V lookup: CDR1 SEHNR, CDR2 FQNEAQ (reference sequence). The CDR3: CASSPGQGATGELFF. In DNA form, the CDR3 reads TGTGCCAGCAGCCCGGGACAGGGGGCGACCGGGGAGCTGTTTTTT. Full variable domain (rest looked up from reference TRBV7-9 and TRBJ2-2): DTGVSQNPRHKITKRGQNVTFRCDPISEHNRLYWYRQTLGQGPEFLTYFQNEAQLEKSRLLSDRFSAERPKGSFSTLEIQRTEQGDSAMYLCASSPGQGATGELFFGEGSRLTVL.

This sequence joins TRBV28 and TRBJ2-7; 7 nucleotides match TRBD2. The CDR3 consists of 14 residues. The V gene end was trimmed by 6 bases and the J gene end by 1 base; junction bases not matched to a gene: 6. The V gene's germline CDR1 is MDHEN and CDR2 SYDVKM. CDR3 in amino acids: CASREAGQSYEQYF. CDR3 sequence (DNA): TGTGCCAGCAGGGAAGCGGGGCAATCCTACGAGCAGTACTTC.

The chain recombines TRBV7-8 with TRBJ1-3, with a weak D call TRBD1 (5 bases). V lost 2 bases to trimming and J lost 0 bases, with 14 bases between them. Germline V CDR1 and CDR2: SGHVS, FQNEAQ. CDR3 length: 17 amino acids. This chain's CDR3 is CASSLPRVPSSGNTIYF. The CDR3 nucleotides read TGTGCCAGCAGCTTACCCAGGGTCCCGAGCTCTGGAAACACCATATATTTT.

This clone occurred a few times. This sequence joins TRBV30 and TRBJ2-1; possible D gene TRBD2, 5 bases. Germline CDR1 is GTSNPN and CDR2 is SVGIG (reference sequence). V dropped 0 bases and J dropped 0 bases, with 12 bases sitting between them. CDR3 size: 16 residues. DNA of the CDR3: TGTGCCTGGAGTGTACGAGGACTGAGCTCCTACAATGAGCAGTTCTTC. Its protein product is CAWSVRGLSSYNEQFF.

This clone was recorded once. The chain combines TRBV18 with TRBJ1-1; a possible D gene is TRBD1 (6 bases). The germline V and J ends were trimmed by 1 base and 6 bases, with 9 bases remaining between them. This CDR3 has 13 residues. CDR1 is KGHSH and CDR2 is LQKENI in the germline V gene. CDR3 DNA: TGTGCCAGCTCACCACGGGGGCGGGCTGAAGCTTTCTTT. Amino acids: CASSPRGRAEAFF.

The chain combines TRBV7-9 with TRBJ1-4; TRBD1 agrees at 9 bases. The ends lost 10 bases at V and 0 bases at J; junction bases unmatched: 6. This CDR3 has 15 residues. CDR1 SEHNR and CDR2 FQNEAQ come from the germline V gene (reference sequence). CDR3 sequence: CATDRGAATNEKLFF. Written as DNA, the CDR3 is TGTGCCACCGACAGGGGGGCAGCAACTAATGAAAAACTGTTTTTT.